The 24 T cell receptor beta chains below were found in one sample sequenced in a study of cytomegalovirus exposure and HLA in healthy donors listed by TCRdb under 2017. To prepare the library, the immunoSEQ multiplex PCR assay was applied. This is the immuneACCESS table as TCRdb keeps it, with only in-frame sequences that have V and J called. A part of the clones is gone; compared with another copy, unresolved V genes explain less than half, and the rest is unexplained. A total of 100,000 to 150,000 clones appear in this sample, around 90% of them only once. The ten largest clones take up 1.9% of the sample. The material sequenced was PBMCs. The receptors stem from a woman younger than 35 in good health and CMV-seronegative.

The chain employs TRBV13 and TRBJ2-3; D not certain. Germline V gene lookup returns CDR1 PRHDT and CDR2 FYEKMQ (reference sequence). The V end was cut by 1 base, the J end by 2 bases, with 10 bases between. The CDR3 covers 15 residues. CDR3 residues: CASSLAFPLTDTQYF. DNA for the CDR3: TGTGCCAGCAGCTTAGCGTTTCCTCTCACAGATACGCAGTATTTT.

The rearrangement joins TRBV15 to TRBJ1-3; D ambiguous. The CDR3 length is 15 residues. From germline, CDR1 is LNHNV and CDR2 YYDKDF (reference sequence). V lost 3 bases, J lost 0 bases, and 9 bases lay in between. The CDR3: CATSREVGSGNTIYF. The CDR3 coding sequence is TGTGCCACCAGCAGGGAGGTGGGCTCTGGAAACACCATATATTTT.

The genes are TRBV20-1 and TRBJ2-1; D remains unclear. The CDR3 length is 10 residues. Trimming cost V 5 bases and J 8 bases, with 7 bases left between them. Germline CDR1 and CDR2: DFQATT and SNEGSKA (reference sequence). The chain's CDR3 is CSAVSDEQFF. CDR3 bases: TGCAGTGCTGTCTCCGATGAGCAGTTCTTC.

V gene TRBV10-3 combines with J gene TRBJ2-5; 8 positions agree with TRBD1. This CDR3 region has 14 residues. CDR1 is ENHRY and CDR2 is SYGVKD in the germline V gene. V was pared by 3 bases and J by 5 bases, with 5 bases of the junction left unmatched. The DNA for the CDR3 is TGTGCCATCAGTGATGGACAGGGTATGGAGACCCAGTACTTC. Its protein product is CAISDGQGMETQYF.

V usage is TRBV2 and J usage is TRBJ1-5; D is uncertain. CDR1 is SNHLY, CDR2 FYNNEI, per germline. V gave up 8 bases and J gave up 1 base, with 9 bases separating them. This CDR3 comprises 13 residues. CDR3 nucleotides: TGTGCCAGCCGGGGTCAGAGCAATCAGCCCCAGCATTTT. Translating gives CASRGQSNQPQHF.

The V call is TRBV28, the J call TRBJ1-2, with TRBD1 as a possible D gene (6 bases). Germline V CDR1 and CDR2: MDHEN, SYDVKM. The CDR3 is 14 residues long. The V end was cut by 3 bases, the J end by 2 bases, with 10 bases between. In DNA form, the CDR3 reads TGTGCCAGCAGTTTCAGCGGGACAAACTATGGCTACACCTTC. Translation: CASSFSGTNYGYTF.

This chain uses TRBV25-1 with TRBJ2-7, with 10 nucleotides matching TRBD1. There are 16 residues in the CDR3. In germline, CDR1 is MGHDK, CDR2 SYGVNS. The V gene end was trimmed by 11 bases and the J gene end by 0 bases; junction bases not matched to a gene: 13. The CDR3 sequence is CAASHRDRGHSYEQYF. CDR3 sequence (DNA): TGTGCCGCCTCTCACCGGGACAGGGGACACTCCTACGAGCAGTACTTC.

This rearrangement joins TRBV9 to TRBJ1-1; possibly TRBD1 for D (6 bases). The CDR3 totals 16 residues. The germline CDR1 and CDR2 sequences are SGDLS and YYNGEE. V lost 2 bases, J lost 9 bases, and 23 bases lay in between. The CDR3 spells CASSVGTETGKEQAFF. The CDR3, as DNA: TGTGCCAGCAGCGTGGGAACGGAGACAGGAAAAGAACAAGCTTTCTTT.

In DNA form, the CDR3 reads TGCGCCAGCAGCTTGGCACAGACCAACACTGAAGCTTTCTTT. Its translation is CASSLAQTNTEAFF. This rearrangement joins TRBV5-1 to TRBJ1-1, with D unclear. V was cut by 0 bases and J by 2 bases, with 8 bases left in between. The germline V gene has CDR1 SGHRS and CDR2 YFSETQ. The CDR3 consists of 14 residues.

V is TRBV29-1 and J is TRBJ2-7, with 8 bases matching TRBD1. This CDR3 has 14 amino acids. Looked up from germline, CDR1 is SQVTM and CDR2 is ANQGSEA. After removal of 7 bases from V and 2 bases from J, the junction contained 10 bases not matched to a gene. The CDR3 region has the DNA TGCAGCGGGAGCTGGACAGGGTTAGCCTACGAGCAGTACTTC. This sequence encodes CSGSWTGLAYEQYF.

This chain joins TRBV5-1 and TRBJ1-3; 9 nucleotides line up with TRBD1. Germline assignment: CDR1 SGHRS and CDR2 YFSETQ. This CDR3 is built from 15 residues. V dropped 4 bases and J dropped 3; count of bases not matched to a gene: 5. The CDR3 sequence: CASSLGDRDGNTIYF. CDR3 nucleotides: TGCGCCAGCAGCCTAGGGGACAGGGATGGAAACACCATATATTTT.

The CDR3 is CASSYSGSLLDTQYF. The CDR3 region has the DNA TGTGCCAGCAGTTATAGCGGGAGTTTGTTAGATACGCAGTATTTT. The V call is TRBV5-6, the J call TRBJ2-3; 9 bases agree with TRBD2. V was pared by 5 bases and J by 5 bases, with 9 bases of the junction left unmatched. The CDR3 runs to 15 residues. Looked up from germline, CDR1 is SGHDT and CDR2 is YYEEEE.

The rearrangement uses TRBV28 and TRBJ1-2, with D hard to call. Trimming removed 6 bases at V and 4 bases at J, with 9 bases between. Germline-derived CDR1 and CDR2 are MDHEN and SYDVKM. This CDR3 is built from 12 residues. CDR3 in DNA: TGTGCCAGCAGCCTCGGGGTCTATGGCTACACCTTC. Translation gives CASSLGVYGYTF.

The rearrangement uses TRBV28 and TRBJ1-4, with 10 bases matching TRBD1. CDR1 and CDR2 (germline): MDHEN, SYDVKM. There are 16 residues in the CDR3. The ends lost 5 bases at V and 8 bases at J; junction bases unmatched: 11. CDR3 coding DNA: TGTGCCAGCAGTGACCCGGGACAGGGGACGGGCGAAAAACTGTTTTTT. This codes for CASSDPGQGTGEKLFF. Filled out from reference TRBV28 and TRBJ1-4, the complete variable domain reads DVKVTQSSRYLVKRTGEKVFLECVQDMDHENMFWYRQDPGLGLRLIYFSYDVKMKEKGDIPEGYSVSREKKERFSLILESASTNQTSMYLCASSDPGQGTGEKLFFGSGTQLSVL.

The CDR3 nucleotides read TGCGCCAGCAGCCAAGAGTCCGGGACAGGGAGGTATCGCAATCAGCCCCAGCATTTT. Translation: CASSQESGTGRYRNQPQHF. The chain couples TRBV4-1 to TRBJ1-5, with 9 nucleotides matching TRBD1. V gave up 0 bases and J gave up 2 bases; unmatched junction bases: 11. Germline V gene lookup returns CDR1 MGHRA and CDR2 YSYEKL. The CDR3 covers 19 residues.

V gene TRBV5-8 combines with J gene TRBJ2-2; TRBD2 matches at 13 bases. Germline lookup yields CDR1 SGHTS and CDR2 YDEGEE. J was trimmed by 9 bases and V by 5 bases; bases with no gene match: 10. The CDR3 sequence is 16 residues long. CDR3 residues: CASRSGLAGALRELFF. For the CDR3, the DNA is TGTGCCAGCAGAAGTGGACTAGCGGGGGCGCTGAGGGAGCTGTTTTTT. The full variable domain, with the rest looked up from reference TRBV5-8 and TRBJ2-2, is EAGVTQSPTHLIKTRGQQATLRCSPISGHTSVYWYQQALGLGLQFLLWYDEGEERNRGNFPPRFSGRQFPNYSSELNVNALELEDSALYLCASRSGLAGALRELFFGEGSRLTVL.

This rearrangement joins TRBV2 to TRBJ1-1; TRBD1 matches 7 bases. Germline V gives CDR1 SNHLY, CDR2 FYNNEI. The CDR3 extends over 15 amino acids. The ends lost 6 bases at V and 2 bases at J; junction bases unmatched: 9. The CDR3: CASRPPWTGNTEAFF. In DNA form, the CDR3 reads TGTGCCAGCAGGCCACCCTGGACAGGCAACACTGAAGCTTTCTTT.

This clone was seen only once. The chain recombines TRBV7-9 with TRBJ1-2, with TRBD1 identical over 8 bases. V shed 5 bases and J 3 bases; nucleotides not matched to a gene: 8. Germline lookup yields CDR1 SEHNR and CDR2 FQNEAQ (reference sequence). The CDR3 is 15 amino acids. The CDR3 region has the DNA TGTGCCAGCAGCGGATACAGGGGGGAGGACTATGGCTACACCTTC. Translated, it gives CASSGYRGEDYGYTF.

The CDR3 protein is CSVEAQAGAYNEQFF. In nucleotides, the CDR3 is TGCAGCGTTGAAGCTCAAGCGGGAGCATACAATGAGCAGTTCTTC. The V and J genes are TRBV29-1 and TRBJ2-1; 8 bases align to TRBD2. This CDR3 spans 15 amino acids. Looked up from germline, CDR1 is SQVTM and CDR2 is ANQGSEA. With V trimmed by 1 base and J by 4 bases, 6 bases remained unmatched.

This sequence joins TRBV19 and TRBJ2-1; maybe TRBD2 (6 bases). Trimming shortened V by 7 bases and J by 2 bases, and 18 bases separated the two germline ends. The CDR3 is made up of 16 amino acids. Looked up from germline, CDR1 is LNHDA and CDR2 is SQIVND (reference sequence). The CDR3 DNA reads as TGTGCCAGTATGCTAGTGGGACTCGACCCCTACAATGAGCAGTTCTTC. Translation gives CASMLVGLDPYNEQFF.

CDR3 in DNA: TGTGCCAGCTCACCACTTCTAGCGGGAGGGTCCTACGAGCAGTACTTC. It encodes CASSPLLAGGSYEQYF. The chain links TRBV18 to TRBJ2-7; the match to TRBD2 covers 12 bases. Germline values: CDR1 KGHSH, CDR2 LQKENI. The CDR3 totals 16 residues. Germline trimming cut 1 base from V and 1 base from J; bases unmatched to any gene: 2.

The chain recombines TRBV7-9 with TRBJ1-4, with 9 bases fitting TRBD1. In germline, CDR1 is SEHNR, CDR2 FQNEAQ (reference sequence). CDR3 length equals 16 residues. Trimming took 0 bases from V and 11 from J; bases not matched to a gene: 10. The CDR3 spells CASSLASGTGLVKLFF. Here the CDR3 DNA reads TGTGCCAGCAGCTTAGCCTCCGGGACAGGGTTGGTTAAACTGTTTTTT.

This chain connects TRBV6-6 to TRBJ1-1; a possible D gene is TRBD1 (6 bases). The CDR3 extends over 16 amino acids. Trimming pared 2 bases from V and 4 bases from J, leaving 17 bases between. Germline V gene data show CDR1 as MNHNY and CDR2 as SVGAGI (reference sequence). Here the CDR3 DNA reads TGTGCCAGCAGTTACGGCCCAGGGAGAGGGGGCACTGAAGCTTTCTTT. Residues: CASSYGPGRGGTEAFF.

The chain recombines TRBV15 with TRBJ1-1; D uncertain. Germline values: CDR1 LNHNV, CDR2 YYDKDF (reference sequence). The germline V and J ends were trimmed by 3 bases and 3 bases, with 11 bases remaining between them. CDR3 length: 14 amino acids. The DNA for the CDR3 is TGTGCCACCAGCAGGGGCCGGAGGGACACTGAAGCTTTCTTT. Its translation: CATSRGRRDTEAFF.